This TCR beta chain appears in the sequencing data of a study of regulatory T cells in long-lasting Graves disease. Construction of the TCR beta libraries employed iRepertoire HTBI primers in conjunction with Arm-PCR of CDR3 regions. TCRdb itself ran the multiplex PCR reads through MiXCR, one entry per CDR3 protein. The data contain approximately 470,000 distinct CDR3 sequences, around 15% of them singletons. Time point specified: newly diagnosed GD, antithyroid drugs for less than 3 months. From RNA extracted from PBMCs, the TCR library was made. Under American Thyroid Association guidelines, Graves' disease was diagnosed. The CDR3 extends over 15 amino acids. V gave up 5 bases and J gave up 2 bases, with 15 bases separating them. The V gene's germline CDR1 is SEHNR and CDR2 FQNEAQ (reference sequence). Concerning this clonotype: Antigen: not known.

Study-wide results and limits: Among the persistent patients, fewer than 3,500 public clonotypes were shared, more than the roughly 970 shared among new patients.

The data also belong to a second study, concerning T cells in Graves' hyperthyroidism and ophthalmopathy. This second study notes: A lack of ophthalmopathy progression within 18 months defined stable Graves' hyperthyroidism. Onset of ophthalmopathy came a median 6.5 months after the model predicted it.

The starting material was peripheral blood mononuclear cells (PBMCs), obtained at new diagnosis, from a patient treated with antithyroid drugs. The rearrangement uses TRBV7-9 and TRBJ2-5; perhaps TRBD2 as D (6 bases). The receptor was derived from a man aged 35 to 55 with Graves disease. The CDR3 nucleotides are TGTGCCAGCAGCGATCATACGGGGGTTCAAGAGACCCAGTACTTC. Translated, it gives CASSDHTGVQETQYF.